Listed below are T cell receptor beta chains from one sample, sequenced in a study of early T cells in non-severe SARS-CoV-2 infection. Via MiXCR, TCRdb re-called the 5' RACE reads, giving one row per CDR3 protein. Counted here are tens of thousands of distinct CDR3 sequences, about an eighth occurring once; the ten biggest clones make up 4% to 5%. The sequencing sample was made of whole blood. These receptors were taken from an adult who was a healthcare worker with PCR-confirmed SARS-CoV-2 infection or an uninfected control (not recorded which). CDR3s include the opening cysteine and the closing phenylalanine or tryptophan. The D gene is left open where the match is weak. Part of the rows lack a size; the others show once, few, many or a class for expanded clones.

clone size	D gene	J gene	V gene	CDR3 protein	CDR3 DNA
many	NA	TRBJ1-5	TRBV27	CASSLLSSVGNQPQHF	TGTGCCAGCAGTTTACTCAGCTCGGTTGGCAATCAGCCCCAGCATTTT
many	NA	TRBJ1-2	TRBV5-1	CASSSGRENYGYTF	TGCGCCAGCAGTTCCGGACGGGAGAACTATGGCTACACCTTC
many	TRBD1	TRBJ1-1	TRBV13	CASSYGTGAREAFF	TGTGCCAGCAGCTACGGGACAGGGGCTCGGGAAGCTTTCTTT
many	TRBD1	TRBJ1-1	TRBV11-2	CASSLLYGQGDTEAFF	TGTGCCAGCAGCTTATTATACGGGCAGGGGGACACTGAAGCTTTCTTT
many	NA	TRBJ1-1	TRBV10-3	CAIRDAAGGEAFF	TGTGCCATCAGGGATGCGGCCGGCGGTGAAGCTTTCTTT
many	TRBD1	TRBJ2-7	TRBV6-6	CASSYPRDRAFYEQYF	TGTGCCAGCAGTTACCCCCGGGACAGAGCCTTCTACGAGCAGTACTTC
NA	NA	TRBJ2-3	TRBV7-2	CASSQSWGFADTQYF	TGTGCCAGCAGCCAGTCCTGGGGCTTCGCAGATACGCAGTATTTT
many	NA	TRBJ1-1	TRBV6-2/TRBV6-3	CATARLWTEAFF	TGTGCCACGGCACGCCTATGGACTGAAGCTTTCTTT
many	TRBD1	TRBJ1-1	TRBV6-2/TRBV6-3	CASNEHRGLPEAFF	TGTGCCAGCAACGAGCACAGGGGCCTCCCGGAAGCTTTCTTT
many	NA	TRBJ2-7	TRBV4-1	CASSRNTGSSYEQYF	TGCGCCAGCAGTCGAAACACAGGGAGCTCCTACGAGCAGTACTTC
many	TRBD2	TRBJ2-3	TRBV7-6	CASSLDASGGSDTQYF	TGTGCCAGCAGCTTAGATGCTAGCGGGGGCTCAGATACGCAGTATTTT
NA	TRBD2	TRBJ2-7	TRBV6-6	CASRLAGGLNEQYF	TGTGCCAGCAGACTAGCGGGGGGGTTGAACGAGCAGTACTTC
many	NA	TRBJ2-7	TRBV18	CASSPPLRGEQYF	TGTGCCAGCTCACCACCGTTGAGGGGCGAGCAGTACTTC
NA	NA	TRBJ2-5	TRBV20-1	CSAFNGAKETQYF	TGCAGTGCGTTTAACGGGGCCAAAGAGACCCAGTACTTC
many	NA	TRBJ2-1	TRBV7-9	CASSIESEQFF	TGTGCCAGCAGCATCGAGAGTGAGCAGTTCTTC
NA	NA	TRBJ2-1	TRBV11-2	CASSSEQGGEQFF	TGTGCCAGCAGCTCGGAACAGGGCGGTGAGCAGTTCTTC
once	NA	TRBJ2-7	TRBV7-9	CASSFGLQADEQYF	TGTGCCAGCAGCTTTGGCCTACAGGCGGACGAGCAGTACTTC
few	TRBD2	TRBJ2-5	TRBV4-2	CASSQGNSGGMYQETQYF	TGTGCCAGCAGCCAAGGAAATAGCGGGGGGATGTACCAAGAGACCCAGTACTTC
few	NA	TRBJ2-4	TRBV6-1	CASSESQGNIQYF	TGTGCCAGCAGTGAATCGCAGGGGAACATTCAGTACTTC
once	NA	TRBJ1-2	TRBV4-3	CASSPRLRLGGYTF	TGCGCCAGCAGCCCCCGACTGAGGCTAGGTGGCTACACCTTC
NA	NA	TRBJ1-3	TRBV5-6	CASSLDVSSGNTIYF	TGTGCCAGCAGCTTAGATGTCAGCTCTGGAAACACCATATATTTT
many	NA	TRBJ1-2	TRBV6-5	CASSYSGIGDYGYTF	TGTGCCAGCAGTTACTCAGGGATTGGAGACTATGGCTACACCTTC
NA	TRBD1	TRBJ2-3	TRBV11-2	CASSTRQGWTDTQYF	TGTGCCAGCAGCACCCGACAGGGATGGACAGATACGCAGTATTTT
few	NA	TRBJ2-1	TRBV7-2	CASRSGSSYNEQFF	TGTGCCAGCAGGTCGGGGAGCTCCTACAATGAGCAGTTCTTC
NA	TRBD2	TRBJ2-1	TRBV7-3	CASSSPGGDNEQFF	TGTGCCAGCAGCTCCCCGGGGGGTGACAATGAGCAGTTCTTC
many	NA	TRBJ2-7	TRBV14	CASSPSGGIDAEQYF	TGTGCCAGCAGCCCGTCCGGGGGTATTGACGCTGAGCAGTACTTC
NA	NA	TRBJ1-2	TRBV9	CASSVGPESRGYTF	TGTGCCAGCAGCGTAGGTCCGGAGTCCCGAGGCTACACCTTC
NA	NA	TRBJ1-1	TRBV2	CASTKQVLDTEAFF	TGTGCCAGCACCAAACAGGTGTTGGACACTGAAGCTTTCTTT
NA	NA	TRBJ2-2	TRBV13	CASSLGTLGELFF	TGTGCCAGCAGCCTGGGGACCCTCGGGGAGCTGTTTTTT
NA	NA	TRBJ1-1	TRBV3-1	CASRDSAEAFF	TGTGCCAGCAGGGACAGCGCTGAAGCTTTCTTT
many	TRBD1	TRBJ2-1	TRBV11-3	CASSLRTGGEQFF	TGTGCCAGCAGCCTAAGGACAGGGGGTGAGCAGTTCTTC